These 7 T cell receptor beta chains were all obtained from the same sample, sequenced in a study of cytomegalovirus exposure and HLA in healthy donors. Use of 60 Vbeta and 13 Jbeta primers characterized the PCR. The table came from immunoSEQ multiplex PCR; TCRdb's copy has only in-frame clones and leaves some out. The sample gives some 190,000 clones, roughly 77% of which show up once; approximately 2% is in the top ten. What was sequenced was PBMCs. All receptors come from a woman younger than 45 in good health and CMV-seronegative.

The chain employs TRBV18 and TRBJ2-2, with D possibly being TRBD1 (6 bases). CDR3 size: 16 residues. Germline loops: CDR1 KGHSH, CDR2 LQKENI. V lost 1 base to trimming and J lost 7 bases, with 16 bases between them. The CDR3 loop is CASSPRAAGAGGELFF. CDR3 bases: TGTGCCAGCTCACCACGGGCGGCAGGGGCCGGCGGGGAGCTGTTTTTT.

The chain is built from TRBV10-2 and TRBJ1-1, with no clear D. V was shortened by 3 bases and J by 1 base, with 6 bases between the two germline ends. The germline V gene encodes CDR1 WSHSY and CDR2 SAAADI. The length of the CDR3 is 13 residues. As DNA, the CDR3 is TGCGCCAGCAGTGACCGGGGGAACACTGAAGCTTTCTTT. Protein sequence: CASSDRGNTEAFF.

This chain connects TRBV27 to TRBJ2-7; possibly TRBD1 for D (5 bases). Trimming removed 4 bases at V and 2 bases at J, with 12 bases between. This CDR3 is 14 amino acids long. Germline V CDR1 and CDR2: MNHEY, SMNVEV (reference sequence). The CDR3 DNA reads TGTGCCAGCAGTTCCGACAGCAGAGCCTACGAGCAGTACTTC. Its translation: CASSSDSRAYEQYF.

This chain uses TRBV27 with TRBJ2-4; TRBD1 is a possible D gene (6 bases). CDR1 and CDR2 from the germline V gene are MNHEY and SMNVEV (reference sequence). V lost 2 bases and J 4 bases, leaving 12 bases between the germline ends. This CDR3 contains 15 residues. CDR3 sequence reads: CASSLGAGDKNIQYF. The CDR3 coding sequence is TGTGCCAGCAGTTTAGGCGCAGGGGATAAAAACATTCAGTACTTC.

This clone was recorded once. Here the CDR3 reads CASSWDSASTDTQYF. DNA for the CDR3: TGCGCCAGCAGCTGGGACTCGGCTAGCACAGATACGCAGTATTTT. The chain couples TRBV5-1 to TRBJ2-3; D is possibly TRBD2 (6 bases). The CDR3 length is 15 residues. Looked up from germline, CDR1 is SGHRS and CDR2 is YFSETQ. Trimming took off 3 bases at V and 0 bases at J, with 11 bases between the two ends.

This clone was observed a handful of times. The genes are TRBV4-3 and TRBJ2-2; D is unresolved. V dropped 0 bases and J dropped 9 bases, with 8 bases sitting between them. CDR1 is LGHNA and CDR2 is YSLEER in the germline V gene. The CDR3 contains 13 residues. Written as DNA, the CDR3 is TGCGCCAGCAGCCAAGATTTCAAGCGGGAGCTGTTTTTT. Translation: CASSQDFKRELFF.

V usage is TRBV10-3 and J usage is TRBJ1-1; D gene unclear. V was cut by 10 bases and J by 5 bases, with 17 bases left in between. The CDR3 has 13 amino acids. Germline V CDR1 and CDR2: ENHRY, SYGVKD. The CDR3 sequence: CASAQNLVTEAFF. The CDR3 DNA is TGTGCCAGCGCGCAAAATTTAGTAACTGAAGCTTTCTTT.